The 12 T cell receptor beta chains below all came from one sample that was sequenced in a study of blood T cell repertoires in COVID-19. Generated by immunoSEQ multiplex PCR, the TCRdb table keeps only in-frame clones and is missing some. The sample contains over 45,000 clones, 85% to 90% of which appear only once. Sample: peripheral blood. Receptor source: a man aged 55 to 70 with active COVID-19.

V is TRBV7-8 and J is TRBJ2-7; 9 bases align to TRBD2. Germline assignment: CDR1 SGHVS and CDR2 FQNEAQ. CDR3 size: 15 residues. J lost 2 bases, V lost 1 base, and 3 bases had no gene match. The CDR3 spells CASSLVSGRTYEQYF. CDR3 nucleotide sequence: TGTGCCAGCAGCTTAGTTAGCGGGAGAACCTACGAGCAGTACTTC. The complete variable domain, with remaining parts taken from reference TRBV7-8 and TRBJ2-7, reads GAGVSQSPRYKVAKRGQDVALRCDPISGHVSLFWYQQALGQGPEFLTYFQNEAQLDKSGLPSDRFFAERPEGSVSTLKIQRTQQEDSAVYLCASSLVSGRTYEQYFGPGTRLTVT.

This clone was observed a few times. V and J are TRBV16 and TRBJ1-3; no firm D call. The germline CDR1 and CDR2 sequences are KGHSY and FQNENV. The CDR3 is 16 residues long. The ends were cut back, 4 bases at V and 0 bases at J, with 13 bases in the middle. In DNA, the CDR3 is TGTGCCAGCAGCCTACACACAGTACCCTCTGGAAACACCATATATTTT. Its translation: CASSLHTVPSGNTIYF. Complete variable domain (other parts from reference TRBV16 and TRBJ1-3): GEEVAQTPKHLVRGEGQKAKLYCAPIKGHSYVFWYQQVLKNEFKFLISFQNENVFDETGMPKERFSAKCLPNSPCSLEIQATKLEDSAVYFCASSLHTVPSGNTIYFGEGSWLTVV.

The chain combines TRBV6-6 with TRBJ1-5; D possibly corresponds to TRBD1 (6 bases). The V and J ends lost 7 bases and 0 bases respectively, with 13 bases between them. Germline V lookup: CDR1 MNHNY, CDR2 SVGAGI (reference sequence). CDR3 length: 15 residues. CDR3: CASNWDNFSNQPQHF. The CDR3 region has the DNA TGTGCCAGCAACTGGGACAACTTTAGCAATCAGCCCCAGCATTTT.

The V and J genes are TRBV28 and TRBJ1-2; 10 nucleotides align to TRBD1. V shed 4 bases, J shed 5 bases, and the junction held 10 bases outside the gene matches. Germline assignment: CDR1 MDHEN and CDR2 SYDVKM. The CDR3 totals 16 residues. The DNA for the CDR3 is TGTGCCAGCAGTTGGGGGACAGGGGTAGTGTCGTATGGCTACACCTTC. Translating it yields CASSWGTGVVSYGYTF.

J is TRBJ2-7 and V is TRBV2, with a tentative D call TRBD1 (6 bases). Between the trimmed V and J ends, which lost 3 bases and 7 bases, there was a span of 13 bases. Germline V gene sequence: CDR1 SNHLY, CDR2 FYNNEI. The length of the CDR3 is 13 residues. This CDR3 is CASSETQGWEQYF. CDR3 bases: TGTGCCAGCAGTGAGACACAGGGCTGGGAGCAGTACTTC.

V usage is TRBV3-1 (or the pseudogene TRBV3-2) and J usage is TRBJ1-6, with a weak D call TRBD1 (5 bases). Between the trimmed V and J ends, which lost 3 bases and 3 bases, there was a span of 6 bases. CDR1 is LGHDT, CDR2 YNNKEL, per germline (reference sequence). This CDR3 is built from 14 residues. The CDR3 DNA reads TGTGCCAGCAGCCATCAGGGCTATAATTCACCCCTCCACTTT. Translation: CASSHQGYNSPLHF.

This chain joins TRBV6-1 and TRBJ2-7; 8 nucleotides match TRBD2. The CDR3 totals 16 residues. Germline V gene sequence: CDR1 MNHNS, CDR2 SASEGT. The V gene end was trimmed by 0 bases and the J gene end by 0 bases; junction bases not matched to a gene: 4. Here the CDR3 DNA reads TGTGCCAGCAGTGAAGCCTCTAGCGGGTTCTCCTACGAGCAGTACTTC. Translation: CASSEASSGFSYEQYF.

The V and J genes are TRBV6-5 and TRBJ2-3; 9 positions match TRBD2. Germline V gene sequence: CDR1 MNHEY, CDR2 SVGAGI. The CDR3 covers 15 residues. V gave up 5 bases and J gave up 1 base; unmatched junction bases: 4. In DNA form, the CDR3 reads TGTGCCAGCAGTAGACTAGCGGCAGGCACAGATACGCAGTATTTT. Translated, it gives CASSRLAAGTDTQYF.

The rearrangement uses TRBV5-4 and TRBJ1-4; D might be TRBD1 (5 bases). With 4 bases removed from V and 6 bases from J, the gap between germline ends came to 7 bases. Germline V lookup: CDR1 SGHNT, CDR2 YYREEE (reference sequence). The CDR3 runs 12 residues. CDR3 sequence (DNA): TGTGCCAGCAGCGGGGCAGATGAAAAACTGTTTTTT. Protein product: CASSGADEKLFF.

This clone was counted only a few times. The chain links TRBV27 to TRBJ2-1, with a tentative D call TRBD2 (6 bases). The germline V and J ends were trimmed by 4 bases and 0 bases, with 13 bases remaining between them. Germline CDR1 and CDR2: MNHEY and SMNVEV (reference sequence). The CDR3 has 16 amino acids. CDR3 coding DNA: TGTGCCAGCAGTTCCCCGACTAGGAGCTCCTACAATGAGCAGTTCTTC. Translation gives CASSSPTRSSYNEQFF.

This clone was seen once. V is TRBV19 and J is TRBJ1-1; 7 bases are shared with TRBD1. This CDR3 has 14 amino acids. CDR1 is LNHDA, CDR2 SQIVND, per germline (reference sequence). The V segment lost 8 bases and the J segment 4 bases; nucleotides outside the gene matches: 10. The CDR3 loop is CASYADRVSTEAFF. The CDR3 region has the DNA TGTGCCAGTTATGCCGACAGGGTGAGCACTGAAGCTTTCTTT.

This sequence joins TRBV15 and TRBJ1-3, with 12 bases matching TRBD1. V trimming: 3 bases; J trimming: 8 bases; junction bases outside the gene matches: 5. This CDR3 region has 15 residues. Germline V gene sequence: CDR1 LNHNV, CDR2 YYDKDF (reference sequence). The DNA for the CDR3 is TGTGCCACCAGCAGCAACCGGGACAGGGGGCACACCATATATTTT. This codes for CATSSNRDRGHTIYF.